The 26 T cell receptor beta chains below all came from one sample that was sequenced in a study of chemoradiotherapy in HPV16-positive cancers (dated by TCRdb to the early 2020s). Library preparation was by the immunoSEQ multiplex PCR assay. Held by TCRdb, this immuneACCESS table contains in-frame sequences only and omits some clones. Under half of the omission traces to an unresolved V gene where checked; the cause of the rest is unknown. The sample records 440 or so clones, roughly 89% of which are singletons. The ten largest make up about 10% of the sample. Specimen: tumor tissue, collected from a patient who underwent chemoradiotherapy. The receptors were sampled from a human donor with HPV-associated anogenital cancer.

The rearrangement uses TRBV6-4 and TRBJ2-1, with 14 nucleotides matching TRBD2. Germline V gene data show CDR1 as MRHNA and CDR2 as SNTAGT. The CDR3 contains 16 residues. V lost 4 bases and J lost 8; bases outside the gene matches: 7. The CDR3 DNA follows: TGTGCCAGCAGTGGGACTAGCGGGGGGAGCTCGGATGAGCAGTTCTTC. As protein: CASSGTSGGSSDEQFF.

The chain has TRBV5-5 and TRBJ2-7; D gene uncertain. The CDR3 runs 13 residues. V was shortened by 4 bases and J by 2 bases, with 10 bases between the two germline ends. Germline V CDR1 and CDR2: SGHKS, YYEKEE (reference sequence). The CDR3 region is CASSTLGTYEQYF. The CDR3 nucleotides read TGTGCCAGCAGCACACTGGGAACCTACGAGCAGTACTTC.

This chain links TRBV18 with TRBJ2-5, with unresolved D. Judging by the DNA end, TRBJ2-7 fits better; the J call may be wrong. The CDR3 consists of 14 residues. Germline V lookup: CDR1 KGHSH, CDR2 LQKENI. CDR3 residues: CASSQDGLSYEQYF. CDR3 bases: TGTGCCAGCTCACAGGACGGTCTTTCCTACGAGCAGTACTTC.

The CDR3 bases are TGTGCCAGCAGCTTAGGACTAGCCGGCAATGAGCAGTTCTTC. Amino acids: CASSLGLAGNEQFF. The rearrangement uses TRBV7-2 and TRBJ2-1; 7 bases agree with TRBD2. V lost 1 base and J lost 6; bases outside the gene matches: 3. The CDR3 spans 14 residues. Germline assignment: CDR1 SGHTA and CDR2 FQGNSA.

CDR3 residues: CAFGSSGGTDTQYF. The CDR3 region has the DNA TGTGCCTTCGGGAGTAGCGGGGGCACAGATACGCAGTATTTT. This rearrangement joins TRBV30 to TRBJ2-3; 8 nucleotides line up with TRBD2. Germline CDR1 reads GTSNPN; CDR2 reads SVGIG (reference sequence). The CDR3 has 14 amino acids. V was pared by 7 bases and J by 1 base, with 7 bases of the junction left unmatched.

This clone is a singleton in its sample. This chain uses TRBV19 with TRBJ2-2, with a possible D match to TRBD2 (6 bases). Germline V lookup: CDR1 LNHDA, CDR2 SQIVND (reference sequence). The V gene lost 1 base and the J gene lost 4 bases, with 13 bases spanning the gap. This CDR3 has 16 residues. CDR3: CASSIALGLSTGELFF. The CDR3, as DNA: TGTGCCAGTAGTATAGCCCTGGGACTTTCCACCGGGGAGCTGTTTTTT.

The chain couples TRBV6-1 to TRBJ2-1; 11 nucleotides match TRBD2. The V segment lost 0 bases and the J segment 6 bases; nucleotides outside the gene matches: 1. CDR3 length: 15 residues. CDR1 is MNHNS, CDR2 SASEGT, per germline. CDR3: CASSEASGGANEQFF. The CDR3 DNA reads TGTGCCAGCAGTGAAGCTAGCGGGGGGGCCAATGAGCAGTTCTTC.

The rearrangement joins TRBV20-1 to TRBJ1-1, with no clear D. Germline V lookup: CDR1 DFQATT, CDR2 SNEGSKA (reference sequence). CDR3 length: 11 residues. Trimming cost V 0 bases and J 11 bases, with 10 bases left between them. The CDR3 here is CSARDRTGAFF. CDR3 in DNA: TGCAGTGCTAGAGACCGGACGGGGGCTTTCTTT.

CDR3 in amino acids: CASSPRTGGAYPEAFF. CDR3 coding DNA: TGTGCCAGCTCACCACGCACAGGGGGCGCCTATCCTGAAGCTTTCTTT. The chain is built from TRBV18 and TRBJ1-1; 9 bases are a match to TRBD1. The CDR3 has 16 amino acids. V trimming: 1 base; J trimming: 6 bases; junction bases outside the gene matches: 9. Germline V gene sequence: CDR1 KGHSH, CDR2 LQKENI.

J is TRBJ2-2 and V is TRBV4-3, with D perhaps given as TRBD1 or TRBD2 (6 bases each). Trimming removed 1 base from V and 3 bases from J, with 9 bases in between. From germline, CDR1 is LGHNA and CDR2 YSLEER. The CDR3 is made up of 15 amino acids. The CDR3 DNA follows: TGCGCCAGCAGCCAAGGGGGGGCCGACACCGGGGAGCTGTTTTTT. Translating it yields CASSQGGADTGELFF.

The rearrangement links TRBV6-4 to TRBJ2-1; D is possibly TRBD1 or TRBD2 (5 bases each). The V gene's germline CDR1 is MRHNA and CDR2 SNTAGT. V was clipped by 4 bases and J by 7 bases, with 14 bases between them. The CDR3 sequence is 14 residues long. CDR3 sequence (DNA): TGTGCCAGCAGTGTTTCTGGGACGGAAAATGAGCAGTTCTTC. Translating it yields CASSVSGTENEQFF.

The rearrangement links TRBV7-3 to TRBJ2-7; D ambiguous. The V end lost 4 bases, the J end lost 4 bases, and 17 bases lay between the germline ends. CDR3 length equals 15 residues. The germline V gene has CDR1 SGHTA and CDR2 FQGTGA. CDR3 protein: CASSSPIPEMYEQYF. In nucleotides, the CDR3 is TGTGCCAGCAGCTCCCCCATACCGGAGATGTACGAGCAGTACTTC. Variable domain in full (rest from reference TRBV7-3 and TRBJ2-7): GAGVSQTPSNKVTEKGKYVELRCDPISGHTALYWYRQSLGQGPEFLIYFQGTGAADDSGLPNDRFFAVRPEGSVSTLKIQRTERGDSAVYLCASSSPIPEMYEQYFGPGTRLTVT.

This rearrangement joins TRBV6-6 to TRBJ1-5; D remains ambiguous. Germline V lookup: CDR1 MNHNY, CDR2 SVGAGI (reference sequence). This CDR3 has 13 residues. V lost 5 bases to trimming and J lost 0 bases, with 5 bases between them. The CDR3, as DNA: TGTGCCAGCAGTGATTATAGCAATCAGCCCCAGCATTTT. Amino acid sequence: CASSDYSNQPQHF.

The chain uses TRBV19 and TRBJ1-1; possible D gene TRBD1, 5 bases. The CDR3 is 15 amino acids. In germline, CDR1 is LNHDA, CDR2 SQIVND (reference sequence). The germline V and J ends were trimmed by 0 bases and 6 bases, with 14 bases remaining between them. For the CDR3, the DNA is TGTGCCAGTAGTATAGATGGAGGGGCAAGGGCTGAAGCTTTCTTT. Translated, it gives CASSIDGGARAEAFF.

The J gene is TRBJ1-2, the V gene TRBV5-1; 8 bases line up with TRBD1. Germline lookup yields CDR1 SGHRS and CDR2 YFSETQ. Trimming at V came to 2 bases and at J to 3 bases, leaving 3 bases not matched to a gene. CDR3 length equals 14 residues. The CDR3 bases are TGCGCCAGCAGCTTTACGACAGGGGACTATGGCTACACCTTC. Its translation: CASSFTTGDYGYTF.

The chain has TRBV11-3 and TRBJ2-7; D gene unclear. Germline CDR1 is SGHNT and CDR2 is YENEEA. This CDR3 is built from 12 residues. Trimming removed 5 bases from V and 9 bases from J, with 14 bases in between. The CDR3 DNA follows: TGTGCCAGCAGCATCGATTGGCGCGGGCAGTACTTC. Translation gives CASSIDWRGQYF. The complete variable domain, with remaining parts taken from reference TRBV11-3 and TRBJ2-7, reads EAGVVQSPRYKIIEKKQPVAFWCNPISGHNTLYWYLQNLGQGPELLIRYENEEAVDDSQLPKDRFSAERLKGVDSTLKIQPAELGDSAVYLCASSIDWRGQYFGPGTRLTVT.

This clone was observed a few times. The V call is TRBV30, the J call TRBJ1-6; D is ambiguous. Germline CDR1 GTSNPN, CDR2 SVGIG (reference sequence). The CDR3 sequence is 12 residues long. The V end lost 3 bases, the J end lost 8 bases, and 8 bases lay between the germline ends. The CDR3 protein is CAWREVDSPLHF. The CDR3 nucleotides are TGTGCCTGGAGGGAGGTGGATTCACCCCTCCACTTT.

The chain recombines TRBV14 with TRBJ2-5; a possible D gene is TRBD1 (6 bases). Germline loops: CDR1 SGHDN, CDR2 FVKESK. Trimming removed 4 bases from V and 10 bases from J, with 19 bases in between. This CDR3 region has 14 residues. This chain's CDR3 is CASSPGPGNRDQYF. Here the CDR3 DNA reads TGTGCCAGCAGCCCGGGACCGGGTAACAGGGACCAGTACTTC.

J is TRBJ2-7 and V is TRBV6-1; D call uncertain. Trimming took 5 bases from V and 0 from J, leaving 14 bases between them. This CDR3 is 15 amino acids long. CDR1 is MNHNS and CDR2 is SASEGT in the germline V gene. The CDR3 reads CASSNDPSSSYEQYF. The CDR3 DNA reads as TGTGCCAGCAGTAACGATCCGTCGAGCTCCTACGAGCAGTACTTC.

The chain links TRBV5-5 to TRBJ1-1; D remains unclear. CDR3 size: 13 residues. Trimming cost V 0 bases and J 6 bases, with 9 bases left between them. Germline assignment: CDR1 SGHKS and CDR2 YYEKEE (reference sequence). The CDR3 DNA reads TGTGCCAGCAGCTTGGTGGGAATCGCTGAAGCTTTCTTT. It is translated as CASSLVGIAEAFF.

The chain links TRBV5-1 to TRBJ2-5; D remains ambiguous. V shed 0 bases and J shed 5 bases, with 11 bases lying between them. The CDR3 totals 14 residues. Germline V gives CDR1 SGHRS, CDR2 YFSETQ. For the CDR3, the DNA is TGCGCCAGCAGCTTGGTCCCCGGGCCGGAGACCCAGTACTTC. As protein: CASSLVPGPETQYF.

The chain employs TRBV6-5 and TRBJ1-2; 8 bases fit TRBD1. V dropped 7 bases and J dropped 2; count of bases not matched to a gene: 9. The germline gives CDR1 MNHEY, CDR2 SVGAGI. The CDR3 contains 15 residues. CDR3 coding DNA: TGTGCCAGCACCGACGGGGCAGGGGGCAACTATGGCTACACCTTC. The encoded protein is CASTDGAGGNYGYTF.

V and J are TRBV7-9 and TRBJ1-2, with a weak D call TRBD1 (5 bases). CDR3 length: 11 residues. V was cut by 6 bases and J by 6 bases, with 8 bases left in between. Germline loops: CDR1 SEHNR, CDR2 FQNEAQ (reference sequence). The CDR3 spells CASRSGDGYTF. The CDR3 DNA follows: TGTGCCAGCAGATCGGGGGATGGCTACACCTTC.

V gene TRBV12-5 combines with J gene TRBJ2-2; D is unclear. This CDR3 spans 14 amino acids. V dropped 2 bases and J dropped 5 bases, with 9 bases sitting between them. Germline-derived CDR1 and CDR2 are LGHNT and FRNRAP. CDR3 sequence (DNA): TGTGCTAGTGGTTTGAGGGATCGGACCGGGGAGCTGTTTTTT. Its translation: CASGLRDRTGELFF.

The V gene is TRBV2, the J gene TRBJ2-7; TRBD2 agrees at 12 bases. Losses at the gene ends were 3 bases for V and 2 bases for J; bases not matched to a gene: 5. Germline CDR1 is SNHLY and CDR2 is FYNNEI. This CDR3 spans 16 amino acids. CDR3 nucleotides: TGTGCCAGCAGTGACCCCAGGACTAGCGGGACCTACGAGCAGTACTTC. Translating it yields CASSDPRTSGTYEQYF.

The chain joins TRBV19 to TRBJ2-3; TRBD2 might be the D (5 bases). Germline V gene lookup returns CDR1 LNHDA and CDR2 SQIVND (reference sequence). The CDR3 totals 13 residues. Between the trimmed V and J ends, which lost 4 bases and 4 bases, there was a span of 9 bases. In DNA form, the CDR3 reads TGTGCCAGTAGTACTGGACTGGCAGATACGCAGTATTTT. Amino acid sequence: CASSTGLADTQYF.